Listed below are T cell receptor beta chains from one sample, sequenced in a study of blood T cell repertoires in COVID-19. Assay used: immunoSEQ multiplex PCR; TCRdb lists only in-frame clones, some missing. The sample has about 230,000 clones, just under 90% seen once. Sample: PBMCs or T cells enriched from blood (not recorded which). The origin of the receptors is a woman in her 30s with acute COVID-19. Each CDR3 is given with its conserved first and last residue. A D gene is named only where the DNA matches it firmly. Size is stated for part of the rows, as once, few or many counts, or as a class when the clone is expanded.

J: TRBJ2-5
D: TRBD1
V: TRBV14
size: .
DNA: TGTGCCAGCAGGGACAGGGGGCACGAGACCCAGTACTTC
CDR3: CASRDRGHETQYF

J: TRBJ2-2
D: TRBD1
V: TRBV6-5
size: .
DNA: TGTGCCAGCAGTTATGAGGGGGCGGGCACCGGGGAGCTGTTTTTT
CDR3: CASSYEGAGTGELFF

J: TRBJ2-7
D: TRBD2
V: TRBV3-1/TRBV3-2
size: .
DNA: TGTGCCAGCAGCCAGACTAGCGGATCCTACGAGCAGTACTTC
CDR3: CASSQTSGSYEQYF

J: TRBJ1-4
D: .
V: TRBV7-9
size: .
DNA: TGTGCCAGCAGCTTAGAACTGGGCGAGAATGAAAAACTGTTTTTT
CDR3: CASSLELGENEKLFF

J: TRBJ2-3
D: .
V: TRBV5-1
size: .
DNA: TGCGCCAGCAGCTTGGTTCCGCTGGCGGGGCGCACAGATACGCAGTATTTT
CDR3: CASSLVPLAGRTDTQYF

J: TRBJ2-3
D: .
V: TRBV10-1
size: .
DNA: TGCGCCAGCAGTGATGGGTGGGGGGGCACAGATACGCAGTATTTT
CDR3: CASSDGWGGTDTQYF

J: TRBJ2-2
D: .
V: TRBV27
size: medium-sized
DNA: TGTGCCAGCAGTTTTCAGGGAAGAACCGGGGAGCTGTTTTTT
CDR3: CASSFQGRTGELFF

J: TRBJ2-5
D: .
V: TRBV25-1
size: once
DNA: TGTGCCAGCAGTGAAGTCCTTAGGACACCTGACCAAGAGACCCAGTACTTC
CDR3: CASSEVLRTPDQETQYF

J: TRBJ1-4
D: TRBD1
V: TRBV9
size: .
DNA: TGTGCCAGCAGCCCAGAAACAGGGGGCGGTGAAAAACTGTTTTTT
CDR3: CASSPETGGGEKLFF

J: TRBJ2-3
D: .
V: TRBV30
size: once
DNA: TGTGCCTGGGGGGGCCGGGGAGAAGATACGCAGTATTTT
CDR3: CAWGGRGEDTQYF

J: TRBJ2-3
D: TRBD1
V: TRBV4-2
size: .
DNA: TGTGCCAGCAGCCAAGACCCCCGCGGACAGGCGGACTCACGGAGAGCGCAGTATTTT
CDR3: CASSQDPRGQADSRRAQYF

J: TRBJ1-2
D: TRBD1
V: TRBV14
size: .
DNA: TGTGCCAGCAGCCACCAGGGGGTAACCTCCTATGGCTACACCTTC
CDR3: CASSHQGVTSYGYTF

J: TRBJ1-1
D: .
V: TRBV29-1
size: .
DNA: TGCAGCGCTTCGGACAGAGGGAACACTGAAGCTTTCTTT
CDR3: CSASDRGNTEAFF

J: TRBJ2-7
D: TRBD1
V: TRBV27
size: many
DNA: TGTGCCAGCAGTGTCACCGGGACAGAAACCTCCTACGAGCAGTACTTC
CDR3: CASSVTGTETSYEQYF

J: TRBJ2-7
D: .
V: TRBV3-1/TRBV3-2
size: .
DNA: TGTGCCAGCAGCCACGGTACGCCCTACGAGCAGTACTTC
CDR3: CASSHGTPYEQYF

J: TRBJ1-6
D: .
V: TRBV5-4
size: few
DNA: TGTGCCAGCAGCTTGGGTCCGAGCAAGAGCGCACCCCTCCACTTT
CDR3: CASSLGPSKSAPLHF

J: TRBJ1-2
D: TRBD1
V: TRBV30
size: .
DNA: TGTGCCTGGACAGGGGGCGGCTATGGCTACACCTTC
CDR3: CAWTGGGYGYTF

J: TRBJ1-3
D: .
V: TRBV7-2
size: once
DNA: TGTGCCAGCAGCTTAGGGAGGCAGTACTCTGGAAACACCATATATTTT
CDR3: CASSLGRQYSGNTIYF

J: TRBJ1-4
D: TRBD1
V: TRBV10-3
size: .
DNA: TGTGCCATCAGTGAGTGGAAAGCCGGGACAGAGGGGGAAAAACTGTTTTTT
CDR3: CAISEWKAGTEGEKLFF

J: TRBJ1-1
D: .
V: TRBV2
size: .
DNA: TGTGCCAGCCGGGGGGCTGAAGCTTTCTTT
CDR3: CASRGAEAFF

J: TRBJ2-6
D: .
V: TRBV24-1
size: .
DNA: TGTGCCACCAGTGATATCCCTCTGGGGAGAGGGGCCAACGTCCTGACTTTC
CDR3: CATSDIPLGRGANVLTF

J: TRBJ1-2
D: .
V: TRBV28
size: .
DNA: TGTGCCAGCATTAGGATAGCAGATTCTAACTATGGCTACACCTTC
CDR3: CASIRIADSNYGYTF